Below are 18 T cell receptor beta chains sequenced from a single sample in a study of cytotoxic CD8 clonotypes in ibrutinib-treated CLL. Using immunoSEQ multiplex PCR, the repertoire was profiled, and TCRdb retains in-frame clones only, with some absent. The repertoire holds approximately 50,000 clones, with less than 75% as singletons. The source was PBMCs, collected after 12 months of ibrutinib treatment. The receptors shown here come from a human donor with chronic lymphocytic leukemia.

The chain has TRBV15 and TRBJ1-5, with no clear D. The V gene's germline CDR1 is LNHNV and CDR2 YYDKDF (reference sequence). The CDR3 spans 18 residues. The ends were cut back, 0 bases at V and 3 bases at J, with 18 bases in the middle. CDR3 loop: CATSREFVRTRTNQPQHF. Written as DNA, the CDR3 is TGTGCCACCAGCAGAGAATTTGTAAGGACCAGAACCAATCAGCCCCAGCATTTT. Together with reference TRBV15 and TRBJ1-5, the CDR3 gives the full variable domain: DAMVIQNPRYQVTQFGKPVTLSCSQTLNHNVMYWYQQKSSQAPKLLFHYYDKDFNNEADTPDNFQSRRPNTSFCFLDIRSPGLGDTAMYLCATSREFVRTRTNQPQHFGDGTRLSIL.

The rearrangement joins TRBV7-9 to TRBJ1-3; D is undetermined. Germline V gives CDR1 SEHNR, CDR2 FQNEAQ (reference sequence). There are 16 residues in the CDR3. V lost 6 bases to trimming and J lost 2 bases, with 17 bases between them. The CDR3 nucleotides are TGTGCCAGCAGTCCTAGACCGTTCTCTCCTGGAAACACCATATATTTT. As protein: CASSPRPFSPGNTIYF.

This clone was picked up one time. The rearrangement uses TRBV5-1 and TRBJ1-2; D perhaps matches TRBD1 (6 bases). The V gene lost 4 bases and the J gene lost 10 bases, with 26 bases spanning the gap. This CDR3 comprises 16 residues. Germline V CDR1 and CDR2: SGHRS, YFSETQ. The chain's CDR3 is CASSRNGNQGTTDYTF. As DNA, the CDR3 is TGCGCCAGCAGCCGGAACGGGAATCAGGGGACAACGGACTACACCTTC.

This clone occurred a few times. This sequence joins TRBV5-6 and TRBJ2-6, with D hard to call. Between the trimmed V and J ends, which lost 0 bases and 2 bases, there was a span of 9 bases. The CDR3 sequence is 16 residues long. Germline values: CDR1 SGHDT, CDR2 YYEEEE. CDR3 sequence reads: CASSLETTAGANVLTF. For the CDR3, the DNA is TGTGCCAGCAGCTTGGAAACCACGGCTGGGGCCAACGTCCTGACTTTC.

V and J are TRBV9 and TRBJ1-3; 12 bases map to TRBD1. This CDR3 is 16 amino acids long. The V and J ends lost 0 bases and 2 bases, in that order; junction bases with no gene match: 0. Per the germline V gene, CDR1 is SGDLS and CDR2 is YYNGEE. The CDR3: CASSVGDRGPGNTIYF. CDR3 sequence (DNA): TGTGCCAGCAGCGTAGGGGACAGGGGGCCTGGAAACACCATATATTTT. The whole variable domain, remainder taken from reference TRBV9 and TRBJ1-3, is DSGVTQTPKHLITATGQRVTLRCSPRSGDLSVYWYQQSLDQGLQFLIQYYNGEERAKGNILERFSAQQFPDLHSELNLSSLELGDSALYFCASSVGDRGPGNTIYFGEGSWLTVV.

This clone was seen just once. This rearrangement joins TRBV6-6 to TRBJ2-7, with TRBD2 matching over 7 bases. The germline gives CDR1 MNHNY, CDR2 SVGAGI (reference sequence). This CDR3 has 15 residues. V lost 8 bases, J lost 3 bases, and 13 bases stayed unmatched. The DNA of the CDR3 is TGTGCCAGCGGGGCGACTAGCCTTATCGACTACGAGCAGTACTTC. This codes for CASGATSLIDYEQYF.

The chain has TRBV2 and TRBJ2-7; maybe TRBD2 (5 bases). This CDR3 spans 12 amino acids. Trimming removed 10 bases from V and 6 bases from J, with 16 bases in between. The germline V gene encodes CDR1 SNHLY and CDR2 FYNNEI. CDR3 sequence reads: CAKDGRRGEQYF. CDR3 DNA: TGTGCCAAAGACGGGCGACGGGGCGAGCAGTACTTC.

This clone is labeled medium-sized (0.01 to 0.1%). The chain has TRBV27 and TRBJ2-3, with TRBD2 identical over 8 bases. This CDR3 has 13 amino acids. V was clipped by 5 bases and J by 14 bases; unmatched bases: 12. Germline assignment: CDR1 MNHEY and CDR2 SMNVEV (reference sequence). The CDR3 DNA reads as TGTGCCAGCAGTCTCGGGGGGGCAGACGGTTGGTATTTT. This sequence encodes CASSLGGADGWYF.

This chain uses TRBV11-2 with TRBJ2-3; 9 bases are shared with TRBD1. Germline V gives CDR1 SGHAT, CDR2 FQNNGV. This CDR3 has 18 amino acids. V shed 4 bases, J shed 1 base, and the junction held 12 bases outside the gene matches. The DNA for the CDR3 is TGTGCCAGCAGCTCCGTGTGGGATGGGACAGGGCGCACAGATACGCAGTATTTT. Translating gives CASSSVWDGTGRTDTQYF.

The chain carries TRBV5-4 and TRBJ2-3, with D perhaps matching TRBD1 or TRBD2 (5 bases each). V was clipped by 4 bases and J by 0 bases, with 9 bases between them. The germline CDR1 and CDR2 sequences are SGHNT and YYREEE (reference sequence). The CDR3 contains 14 residues. CDR3 region: CASSTGPSTDTQYF. The CDR3 DNA reads as TGTGCCAGCAGCACGGGACCCAGCACAGATACGCAGTATTTT.

CDR3 residues: CASTPLGGSGRYNEQFF. The CDR3 nucleotides are TGTGCCAGTACCCCACTAGGTGGTAGCGGGAGATACAATGAGCAGTTCTTC. The chain is built from TRBV19 and TRBJ2-1, with TRBD2 matching over 9 bases. V shed 7 bases, J shed 4 bases, and the junction held 14 bases outside the gene matches. Germline V gene lookup returns CDR1 LNHDA and CDR2 SQIVND (reference sequence). The CDR3 is made up of 17 amino acids. Based on the CDR3 plus reference TRBV19 and TRBJ2-1, the full variable domain is DGGITQSPKYLFRKEGQNVTLSCEQNLNHDAMYWYRQDPGQGLRLIYYSQIVNDFQKGDIAEGYSVSREKKESFPLTVTSAQKNPTAFYLCASTPLGGSGRYNEQFFGPGTRLTVL.

V is TRBV6-1 and J is TRBJ2-2; perhaps TRBD1 as D (6 bases). This CDR3 comprises 18 residues. The germline V gene has CDR1 MNHNS and CDR2 SASEGT. V was shortened by 2 bases and J by 1 base, with 17 bases between the two germline ends. Written as DNA, the CDR3 is TGTGCCAGCAGTGAAATGGAAGGAGCACAGGGGAACACCGGGGAGCTGTTTTTT. It codes for CASSEMEGAQGNTGELFF.

The chain recombines TRBV5-4 with TRBJ2-3; 9 bases match TRBD2. CDR1 is SGHNT, CDR2 YYREEE, per germline (reference sequence). V shed 0 bases, J shed 1 base, and the junction held 6 bases outside the gene matches. This CDR3 is 17 amino acids long. Written as DNA, the CDR3 is TGTGCCAGCAGCTTGGAGCGCGGGAGGGCCGGCACAGATACGCAGTATTTT. Amino acid sequence: CASSLERGRAGTDTQYF.

The chain joins TRBV6-1 to TRBJ2-7, with TRBD1 identical over 9 bases. The CDR3 covers 14 residues. The V gene's germline CDR1 is MNHNS and CDR2 SASEGT. With 6 bases clipped from V and 5 bases from J, the junction kept 8 bases outside the gene matches. This CDR3 is CASSRGTGTDEQYF. The CDR3 region has the DNA TGTGCCAGCAGCCGAGGGACAGGGACTGACGAGCAGTACTTC.

The chain recombines TRBV6-1 with TRBJ2-7, with 8 bases fitting TRBD1. V lost 4 bases to trimming and J lost 2 bases; unmatched junction nucleotides: 7. The CDR3 contains 15 residues. Germline V CDR1 and CDR2: MNHNS, SASEGT. The CDR3 sequence: CASSAATGAPYEQYF. The CDR3 nucleotides read TGTGCCAGCAGTGCCGCGACAGGGGCCCCCTACGAGCAGTACTTC.

The chain has TRBV5-1 and TRBJ2-7; perhaps TRBD2 as D (7 bases). Germline values: CDR1 SGHRS, CDR2 YFSETQ. Trimming took off 0 bases at V and 0 bases at J, with 13 bases between the two ends. The CDR3 extends over 16 amino acids. DNA for the CDR3: TGCGCCAGCAGCTTGGGGTGGGGGGGCAACTCCTACGAGCAGTACTTC. Protein sequence: CASSLGWGGNSYEQYF.

The V and J genes are TRBV6-1 and TRBJ1-1; D remains unclear. Germline CDR1 reads MNHNS; CDR2 reads SASEGT. The V end was cut by 3 bases, the J end by 7 bases, with 18 bases between. This CDR3 has 15 amino acids. The CDR3 DNA is TGTGCCAGCAGTGAGGGTGTCTCTTTGGGGTATGAAGCTTTCTTT. Translating gives CASSEGVSLGYEAFF.

This clone was counted a single time. This chain links TRBV7-8 with TRBJ1-1; D remains ambiguous. CDR1 and CDR2 from the germline V gene are SGHVS and FQNEAQ. Between the trimmed V and J ends, which lost 6 bases and 4 bases, there was a span of 12 bases. The CDR3 has 13 amino acids. The CDR3 DNA reads TGTGCCAGCAGTCCCAACCGGGGCACTGAAGCTTTCTTT. This codes for CASSPNRGTEAFF.